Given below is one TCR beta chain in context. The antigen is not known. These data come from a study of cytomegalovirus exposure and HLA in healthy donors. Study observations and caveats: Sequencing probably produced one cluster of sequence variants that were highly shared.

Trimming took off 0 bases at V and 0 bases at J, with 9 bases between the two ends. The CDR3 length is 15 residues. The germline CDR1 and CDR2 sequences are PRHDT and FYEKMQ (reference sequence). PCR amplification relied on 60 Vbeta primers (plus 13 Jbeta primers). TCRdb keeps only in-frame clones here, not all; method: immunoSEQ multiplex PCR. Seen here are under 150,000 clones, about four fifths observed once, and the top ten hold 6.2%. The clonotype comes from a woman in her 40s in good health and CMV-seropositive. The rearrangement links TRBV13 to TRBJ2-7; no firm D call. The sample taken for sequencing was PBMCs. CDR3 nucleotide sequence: TGTGCCAGCAGCTTAGGACTATCGAGCTCCTACGAGCAGTACTTC. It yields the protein CASSLGLSSSYEQYF.